Below, one TCR beta chain is given with its context. The sample is drawn from a study of cytomegalovirus exposure and HLA in healthy donors. Study information: HLA-typed donors were the source of 82 million or so unique TCRs, which an early data release held.

V lost 0 bases and J lost 7, with 17 bases in between. This CDR3 is built from 17 residues. Germline values: CDR1 SGHTS, CDR2 YDEGEE. PCR primers comprised 60 Vbeta and 13 Jbeta primers. Sequencing used immunoSEQ multiplex PCR; TCRdb keeps in-frame clones, though not all of them. There are tens of thousands of clones in the sample; approximately 82% occur only once, and roughly a quarter lies in the top ten. This TCR was sampled from a woman in her thirties or forties in good health and CMV-seropositive. The specimen sequenced was PBMCs. The chain combines TRBV5-8 with TRBJ1-6, with D possibly being TRBD1 (5 bases). This CDR3 is CASSLEAGRGKNSPLHF. The CDR3 nucleotides read TGTGCCAGCAGCTTGGAAGCAGGAAGGGGAAAGAATTCACCCCTCCACTTT.